The 14 T cell receptor beta chains listed next were all sequenced from one sample in a study of blood T cells in healthy people across ages (dated by TCRdb to between 2014 and 2016). Library preparation was by 5' RACE. Data came from an Illumina HiSeq 2500. A second PCR of about 6 to 11 cycles was run with a J-beta primer mix and a sample-barcoded 5' primer. The raw public data were reprocessed by TCRdb itself: fastp quality trimming at Q25, MiXCR clonotype calling, in-frame beta chains only. Entries are consolidated by CDR3 protein sequence, retaining the most common genes and DNA. The sample table contains about 800,000 distinct CDR3 sequences; only one count was recorded for around half of them. The ten biggest clones cover roughly 20% of the sample. The sequencing input was blood. Receptor source: a man older than 75 in good health.

The chain couples TRBV30 to TRBJ2-3; TRBD2 matches at 7 bases. The CDR3 length is 14 residues. Germline CDR1 and CDR2: GTSNPN and SVGIG (reference sequence). V was clipped by 5 bases and J by 4 bases; unmatched bases: 9. The CDR3 loop is CAWGGDVSADTQYF. CDR3 DNA sequence: TGTGCCTGGGGGGGGGACGTTAGCGCAGATACGCAGTATTTT.

With regard to this clonotype: A read error is possible here, since a much larger clone lies one base away. The chain combines TRBV29-1 with TRBJ2-1, with D tentatively TRBD1 (5 bases). The CDR3 is 11 amino acids. Germline assignment: CDR1 SQVTM and CDR2 ANQGSEA. Deletions cut 7 bases from V and 10 bases from J, with 14 bases between. The CDR3 loop reads CSAVQDKEQFF. The CDR3 DNA follows: TGCAGCGCCGTACAGGATAAGGAGCAGTTCTTC.

This clonotype was recorded only once. An end of the junction does not agree with germline; a read error may underlie this. The V gene is TRBV12-3 or TRBV12-4, the J gene TRBJ2-1; 9 nucleotides agree with TRBD2. The CDR3 contains 15 residues. The CDR3 loop is CAGSLSGRKDNEQFF. CDR3 DNA: TGTGCCGGCAGTTTAAGCGGGAGGAAGGACAATGAGCAGTTCTTC.

V gene TRBV6-6 combines with J gene TRBJ1-6; no definite D call. Germline values: CDR1 MNHNY, CDR2 SVGAGI (reference sequence). This CDR3 region has 15 residues. The V gene lost 7 bases and the J gene lost 5 bases, with 15 bases spanning the gap. DNA of the CDR3: TGTGCCAGCACCCACCCGGAAGGACATAATTCACCCCTCCACTTT. It yields the protein CASTHPEGHNSPLHF.

The chain employs TRBV29-1 and TRBJ2-1; D remains ambiguous. Trimming shortened V by 7 bases and J by 0 bases, and 13 bases separated the two germline ends. Germline assignment: CDR1 SQVTM and CDR2 ANQGSEA. The CDR3 has 14 amino acids. The CDR3 is CSGRHANSYNEQFF. The CDR3 DNA reads TGCAGCGGAAGACATGCCAACTCCTACAATGAGCAGTTCTTC.

This clonotype came up a few times. This chain links TRBV2 with TRBJ2-7; 7 nucleotides agree with TRBD2. The CDR3 runs 13 residues. Germline V gives CDR1 SNHLY, CDR2 FYNNEI. The ends lost 6 bases at V and 6 bases at J; junction bases unmatched: 8. The CDR3: CASSPRREGEQYF. CDR3 nucleotide sequence: TGTGCCAGCAGCCCCCGTAGGGAGGGCGAGCAGTACTTC. The entire variable domain, with the rest obtained from reference TRBV2 and TRBJ2-7, is as follows: EPEVTQTPSHQVTQMGQEVILRCVPISNHLYFYWYRQILGQKVEFLVSFYNNEISEKSEIFDDQFSVERPDGSNFTLKIRSTKLEDSAMYFCASSPRREGEQYFGPGTRLTVT.

Remarks on this clonotype: Germline and junction disagree at one end, which may indicate a read error. This chain links TRBV7-8 with TRBJ1-5; no clear D. Germline loops: CDR1 SGHVS, CDR2 FQNEAQ. This CDR3 is built from 15 residues. CDR3 sequence: CAGSLGIGVHQPQHF. In DNA form, the CDR3 reads TGTGCCGGCAGCTTAGGCATTGGGGTTCATCAGCCCCAGCATTTT. Based on the CDR3 plus reference TRBV7-8 and TRBJ1-5, the full variable domain is GAGVSQSPRYKVAKRGQDVALRCDPISGHVSLFWYQQALGQGPEFLTYFQNEAQLDKSGLPSDRFFAERPEGSVSTLKIQRTQQEDSAVYLCAGSLGIGVHQPQHFGDGTRLSIL.

This rearrangement joins TRBV10-3 to TRBJ2-1; 10 bases agree with TRBD2. The CDR3 is 16 amino acids. V lost 6 bases to trimming and J lost 7 bases; unmatched junction nucleotides: 12. The V gene's germline CDR1 is ENHRY and CDR2 SYGVKD. The CDR3 loop reads CAISRTRAGGGNEQFF. CDR3 bases: TGTGCCATCAGCCGTACTAGAGCGGGAGGGGGGAATGAGCAGTTCTTC.

V gene TRBV28 combines with J gene TRBJ1-5, with D possibly matching TRBD1 (6 bases). V was shortened by 5 bases and J by 0 bases, with 14 bases between the two germline ends. This CDR3 has 16 amino acids. Germline V gives CDR1 MDHEN, CDR2 SYDVKM. The CDR3 protein is CASSLPTGLSNQPQHF. CDR3 sequence (DNA): TGTGCCAGCAGTCTGCCGACAGGTCTTAGCAATCAGCCCCAGCATTTT.

This chain joins TRBV28 and TRBJ1-2; tentatively, D is TRBD1 (5 bases). The CDR3 is 15 residues long. Looked up from germline, CDR1 is MDHEN and CDR2 is SYDVKM. The V end lost 2 bases, the J end lost 8 bases, and 18 bases lay between the germline ends. The CDR3 DNA reads as TGTGCCAGCAGTTTACCTGGCCAGGGAAGGAGAGGCTACACCTTC. Encoded protein: CASSLPGQGRRGYTF.

This sequence joins TRBV7-9 and TRBJ2-1; TRBD2 aligns across 11 bases. CDR3 length: 14 residues. Germline CDR1 is SEHNR and CDR2 is FQNEAQ (reference sequence). Trimming at V came to 6 bases and at J to 7 bases, leaving 5 bases not matched to a gene. CDR3 coding DNA: TGTGCCAGCAGGTTTGCTAGCGGGAGGAATGAGCAGTTCTTC. It codes for CASRFASGRNEQFF.

This clonotype showed up just once. The rearrangement links TRBV28 to TRBJ2-7; D is unclear. The CDR3 totals 10 residues. Trimming took off 6 bases at V and 7 bases at J, with 7 bases between the two ends. Germline CDR1 is MDHEN and CDR2 is SYDVKM. For the CDR3, the DNA is TGTGCCAGCAGGGGTAGAGAGCAGTACTTC. Its protein is CASRGREQYF.

The chain links TRBV11-1 to TRBJ2-5; D possibly corresponds to TRBD2 (6 bases). The CDR3 spans 16 residues. Germline V gene sequence: CDR1 SGHAT, CDR2 FQDESV (reference sequence). Trimming cost V 1 base and J 1 base, with 13 bases left between them. CDR3 in DNA: TGTGCCAGCAGCTTAGAGGGGCTAGCGATCCAAGAGACCCAGTACTTC. Its protein product is CASSLEGLAIQETQYF.

The chain couples TRBV7-8 to TRBJ2-1; 14 bases agree with TRBD2. V was clipped by 5 bases and J by 9 bases; unmatched bases: 21. This CDR3 comprises 20 residues. In germline, CDR1 is SGHVS, CDR2 FQNEAQ. CDR3 in amino acids: CASSPTSGRALINSDPEQFF. Here the CDR3 DNA reads TGTGCCAGCAGCCCGACTAGCGGGAGGGCTTTGATAAACTCCGACCCTGAGCAGTTCTTC.